This T cell receptor (beta chain) was sequenced for a study of shared clonotypes between healthy human individuals (dated by TCRdb to 2018 to 2020). Some background on the complete study: Three men and a couple of women, aged 18 to 49 years, made up the cohort. To estimate repertoire size and how much clonotypes are shared between individuals, the study performed deep sequencing of blood TCR repertoires from roughly five healthy adults. Libraries were prepared and TCR repertoires were sequenced by different laboratories using diverse techniques, in order to increase sequencing depth and limit assay-specific biases. Each donor's leukapheresis produced roughly between about 0.9 and 9.5 billion PBMCs. For each donor, CD4 naive and CD4 memory were each given three plates, CD8 naive was given two plates, and CD8 memory was given one plate. Paper-wide results and their limitations: The genetic and exposure-history diversity represented was limited by the small number of donors. Clonotypes shared by all four sorted-subset donors showed higher generation probabilities than non-shared clonotypes. Based on pairwise subsampling, the degree of clonotype sharing among donors was expected to be affected by sequencing depth. Only blood was sampled, and tissue TCR repertoires likely differ from those in blood. Even with the large sequencing depth, rarefaction of the sorted-subset datasets indicated that sequencing was incomplete. Larger estimated clonotype richness was generally found for naive subsets than for memory subsets. Sharing across a handful of donors was observed for 5% to 6.5% of naive CD4, over 3% of naive CD8, 2.3% of memory CD4, and around 0.4% of memory CD8 clonotypes.

CD8 naive samples were obtained by positive selection for CCR7 among CD45RO-negative cells, yielding a CD45RA+CCR7+ population from which TemRA cells were excluded. Donors were healthy HIV-negative adults with no recently reported acute infections or vaccinations. All donors were Caucasian adults living in Nashville, Tennessee, USA. After blood collection by leukapheresis, PBMCs were isolated using Ficoll-Histopaque density gradient centrifugation and then cryopreserved in the vapor phase of liquid nitrogen. Purity and quantity of every magnetically sorted T cell population were checked by analytical flow cytometry. Genomic DNA was isolated from every sorted fraction and measured by UV absorbance on a Nanodrop 2000c. TCR CDR3 regions were amplified from genomic DNA by multiplex PCR using the deep immunoSEQ assay. Extracted genomic DNA from each cell subset was spread evenly across all wells of several immunoSEQ 96-well plates, with each plate serving as a replicate. For sorted subsets, around 200 ng genomic DNA, equal to tens of thousands of T cell genomes, was loaded into each replicate PCR. Purified libraries were quantified with a Qubit 3.0 fluorometer, sized on a Bioanalyzer 2100, and re-quantified with the KAPA Library Quantification kit. Every immunoSEQ 96-well plate was sequenced on a separate single-read 150-cycle Illumina NextSeq 550 flow cell. The study's own analysis went as follows. The immunoSEQ output contained only junctional sequences without quality scores, so filtering could not match that applied to full-length reads. Sequences were annotated with PyIR, a Python wrapper for IgBLAST v1.9, using IMGT germline references to assign V/J genes and CDR3. Reads were filtered out if the reads had weak V/J assignments (E-value above 1e-6), no CDR3, stop codons, out-of-frame junctions, or ambiguous translated residues. A V3J clonotype was defined by an identical inferred V gene, J gene, and CDR3 amino acid sequence. The percentage overlap between two repertoires was calculated by dividing the number of shared unique clonotypes by the size of the smaller repertoire. Repertoire richness was assessed with RTK rarefaction, the Chao1 estimator, and Recon v2.1 estimates of unobserved clonotypes. Generation probabilities were computed with OLGA for all TCRbeta clonotypes obtained by the gDNA method from a handful of donors. TCRdb limited this immuneACCESS table to in-frame rearrangements with V and J called. A share of clones is missing; checked studies link under half to unresolved V genes, and the rest is unexplained. V, J and clone size were drawn from that table, and D and trimming were deduced from the DNA. The sample table contains about 2 million clones; only one count was recorded for roughly 95% of them. The top ten hold 0.95% to 1.5% of the sample.

As concerns this clone: Its cognate antigen has yet to be identified. Per-base quality was not reported, and no clone a single base away is much larger than it.

The CDR3 runs 15 amino acids, cysteine and phenylalanine included. The sequence is cut down to CDR3 DNA, 45 bases in frame from base 1. Trimming takes 1 base from V and 8 bases from J, and the germline ends sit 16 bases apart. Per the germline V gene, SGHDT is the CDR1 and YYEEEE is the CDR2. The V and J segments used are TRBV5-6 and TRBJ2-1, with the D gene not confidently named. Sequencing input: naive CD8+ T cells sorted from blood. This specimen's cell subset or site label, interpreted: CD45RA+CCR7+. The receptor's source is a man between 18 and 35 years old in good health. The CDR3 in this case is CASSLQGSLADEQFF. The base sequence is TGTGCCAGCAGCTTGCAAGGCTCCCTGGCGGATGAGCAGTTCTTC.